This is a list of T cell receptor beta chains from one sample in a study of CD8 T cells in Susac syndrome. TCRdb fed the immunoSEQ multiplex PCR reads into MiXCR, producing one record per CDR3 protein. This sample has over 120,000 distinct CDR3 sequences, with more than 85% found just once. Sequencing was carried out using CD4+ T cells from PBMCs. The receptors stem from a human donor with Susac syndrome. CDR3s include the opening cysteine and the closing phenylalanine or tryptophan. D genes are given only for firm matches. Expanded clones get a size class; other rows say once, few or many, or leave the size out.

J: TRBJ1-1
size: -
length: 14
D: TRBD1
V: TRBV2
DNA: TGTGCCAGCACCTCCCGGAGGACAGGGCTGGAGGCTTTCTTT
CDR3: CASTSRRTGLEAFF

J: TRBJ1-4
size: -
length: 11
D: -
V: TRBV20-1
DNA: TGCAGTGCCGGTATGGGTGAAAAACTGTTTTTT
CDR3: CSAGMGEKLFF

J: TRBJ2-3
size: -
length: 12
D: -
V: TRBV11-2
DNA: TGTGCCAGCAGCGTAAGCACAGATACGCAGTATTTT
CDR3: CASSVSTDTQYF

J: TRBJ1-6
size: -
length: 13
D: -
V: TRBV30
DNA: TGTGCCTGGAGCCCAAGCCCCAATTCACCCCTCCACTTT
CDR3: CAWSPSPNSPLHF

J: TRBJ1-1
size: -
length: 13
D: TRBD1
V: TRBV5-4
DNA: TGTGCCAGCAGCTTGGTCGAGACAGGGACAGCTTTCTTT
CDR3: CASSLVETGTAFF

J: TRBJ1-1
size: -
length: 11
D: -
V: TRBV30
DNA: TGTGCCTGGAGTGGGGCAGTTGAAGCTTTCTTT
CDR3: CAWSGAVEAFF

J: TRBJ1-4
size: -
length: 13
D: -
V: TRBV4-1
DNA: TGCGCCAGCAGCCAGACAGTGGGTGAAAAACTGTTTTTT
CDR3: CASSQTVGEKLFF

J: TRBJ1-2
size: once
length: 14
D: -
V: TRBV7-9
DNA: TGTGCCAGCAGCCCAACCAGGGACCACTATGGCTACACCTTC
CDR3: CASSPTRDHYGYTF

J: TRBJ2-3
size: -
length: 17
D: TRBD2
V: TRBV20-1
DNA: TGCAGTGCTATTTTGCGACTAGCGGCCTGGAGCACAGATACGCAGTATTTT
CDR3: CSAILRLAAWSTDTQYF

J: TRBJ2-3
size: few
length: 15
D: TRBD2
V: TRBV5-4
DNA: TGTGCCAGCAGCCGTACTAGCGGCCCCACAGATACGCAGTATTTT
CDR3: CASSRTSGPTDTQYF

J: TRBJ1-3
size: -
length: 16
D: -
V: TRBV30
DNA: TGTGCCTGGACTCCCCCCCTCAGTGGCTCTGGAAACACCATATATTTT
CDR3: CAWTPPLSGSGNTIYF

J: TRBJ2-2
size: -
length: 14
D: -
V: TRBV18
DNA: TGTGCCAGCTCACCACAGTGGGACACCGGGGAGCTGTTTTTT
CDR3: CASSPQWDTGELFF

J: TRBJ1-2
size: -
length: 13
D: TRBD1
V: TRBV30
DNA: TGTGCCTGGAGTGTACAGGGGGGCTATGGCTACACCTTC
CDR3: CAWSVQGGYGYTF

J: TRBJ2-5
size: -
length: 13
D: -
V: TRBV28
DNA: TGTGCCAGCAGCTTAACTAAACAAGAGACCCAGTACTTC
CDR3: CASSLTKQETQYF

J: TRBJ2-5
size: -
length: 13
D: -
V: TRBV30
DNA: TGTGCCTGGAGTGGCGGGACGGGTGAGACCCAGTACTTC
CDR3: CAWSGGTGETQYF

J: TRBJ2-1
size: -
length: 15
D: TRBD1
V: TRBV7-7
DNA: TGTGCTAGCAGCGCCGGGACAGGCGGTAACAATGAGCAGTTCTTC
CDR3: CASSAGTGGNNEQFF

J: TRBJ2-7
size: -
length: 15
D: -
V: TRBV2
DNA: TGTGCCAGCATCACGAAGGGGGGCCAGCTTTACGAGCAGTACTTC
CDR3: CASITKGGQLYEQYF

J: TRBJ2-3
size: -
length: 16
D: TRBD2
V: TRBV12-3/TRBV12-4
DNA: TGTGCCAGCAGTTTCGCTAGCGGGAGTAACTCAGATACGCAGTATTTT
CDR3: CASSFASGSNSDTQYF

J: TRBJ2-5
size: -
length: 16
D: TRBD2
V: TRBV12-3/TRBV12-4
DNA: TGTGCCAGCAACGTTGCACTAGCGGGAGCTCGAGAGACCCAGTACTTC
CDR3: CASNVALAGARETQYF

J: TRBJ2-7
size: -
length: 15
D: TRBD1
V: TRBV4-1
DNA: TGCGCCAGCAGACCCATTGGGGACAGGGGGCACGAGCAGTACTTC
CDR3: CASRPIGDRGHEQYF

J: TRBJ2-5
size: -
length: 17
D: -
V: TRBV4-1
DNA: TGCGCCAGCAGCCAAGACTATGTGCAGGGTTGGGGAGAGACCCAGTACTTC
CDR3: CASSQDYVQGWGETQYF

J: TRBJ1-6
size: -
length: 17
D: -
V: TRBV12-3/TRBV12-4
DNA: TGTGCCAGCAGTTTGGGCCTCACCTCCAATTATAATTCACCCCTCCACTTT
CDR3: CASSLGLTSNYNSPLHF

J: TRBJ2-1
size: -
length: 14
D: -
V: TRBV12-3/TRBV12-4
DNA: TGTGCCAGCAGTTTTCACCCGGCCCGCAATGAGCAGTTCTTC
CDR3: CASSFHPARNEQFF

J: TRBJ1-2
size: few
length: 12
D: -
V: TRBV30
DNA: TGTGCCTGGAGTGTATCTGGGACTGGCTACACCTTC
CDR3: CAWSVSGTGYTF

J: TRBJ2-5
size: -
length: 16
D: -
V: TRBV18
DNA: TGTGCCAGCTCACGGACCGGGACCCAAAGAGGGGAGACCCAGTACTTC
CDR3: CASSRTGTQRGETQYF

J: TRBJ1-5
size: -
length: 14
D: -
V: TRBV29-1
DNA: TGCAGCGTGCGGGAGCAGGATAGCAATCAGCCCCAGCATTTT
CDR3: CSVREQDSNQPQHF

J: TRBJ2-2
size: -
length: 13
D: -
V: TRBV15
DNA: TGTGCCACCAGCAGAGATCTGGGCGGGGAGCTGTTTTTT
CDR3: CATSRDLGGELFF

J: TRBJ2-3
size: -
length: 15
D: -
V: TRBV30
DNA: TGTGCCTGGAGTAAGGGCGGGGGCCGCACAGATACGCAGTATTTT
CDR3: CAWSKGGGRTDTQYF

J: TRBJ2-5
size: -
length: 13
D: -
V: TRBV20-1
DNA: TGCAGTGCCCTCAGGGGCACTCAAGAGACCCAGTACTTC
CDR3: CSALRGTQETQYF

J: TRBJ1-1
size: -
length: 11
D: -
V: TRBV30
DNA: TGTGCCTGGACTCGCAGTTCTGAAGCTTTCTTT
CDR3: CAWTRSSEAFF

J: TRBJ1-2
size: -
length: 16
D: -
V: TRBV6-1
DNA: TGTGCCAGCAAGAACGCCCCCGGGGGCGCCAACTATGGCTACACCTTC
CDR3: CASKNAPGGANYGYTF

J: TRBJ2-3
size: few
length: 16
D: TRBD2
V: TRBV15
DNA: TGTGCCACCAGCAGAGATCTGGCGGGGGTAGGAGATACGCAGTATTTT
CDR3: CATSRDLAGVGDTQYF

J: TRBJ2-1
size: -
length: 15
D: TRBD1
V: TRBV10-3
DNA: TGTGCCATCAGACCGGACAGGGGGTCCTACAATGAGCAGTTCTTC
CDR3: CAIRPDRGSYNEQFF

J: TRBJ2-1
size: -
length: 16
D: TRBD2
V: TRBV30
DNA: TGTGCCTGGAAGGGACTAGCGGCCAGCTCCTACAATGAGCAGTTCTTC
CDR3: CAWKGLAASSYNEQFF

J: TRBJ2-1
size: once
length: 11
D: -
V: TRBV2
DNA: TGTGCCAGCAGTGCCCAGGGTGAGCAGTTCTTC
CDR3: CASSAQGEQFF

J: TRBJ2-1
size: -
length: 16
D: TRBD1
V: TRBV20-1
DNA: TGCAGTGCGCCTTCAACCGGGACAGGCTCCTACAATGAGCAGTTCTTC
CDR3: CSAPSTGTGSYNEQFF

J: TRBJ2-2
size: -
length: 14
D: -
V: TRBV9
DNA: TGTGCCAGCAGCTCGACACTAGTTACCGGGGAGCTGTTTTTT
CDR3: CASSSTLVTGELFF